One and the same sample provided the 22 T cell receptor beta chains below, sequenced in a study of tumor and adjacent non-tumor tissue in lung cancer. RNA was extracted from bulk tissue without any cell sorting. This non-tumor lung sample came from over 3 cm beyond the tumor edge. Three rounds of nested PCR, following a modified ARM-PCR protocol, produced the TCRbeta library. TCRdb fed the multiplex PCR reads into MiXCR, producing one record per CDR3 protein. The data hold approximately 62,000 distinct CDR3 sequences, with more than 55% observed a single time. Input material: distant non-tumor lung tissue. These receptors came from a man aged 65 to 79 with non-small cell lung cancer.

Comment on this clonotype: Since no conserved phenylalanine or tryptophan closes the CDR3, a read error is the likely cause. The V gene is TRBV29-1, the J gene TRBJ2-5, with D hard to call. This CDR3 has 13 amino acids. Per germline, CDR1 SQVTM and CDR2 ANQGSEA. This CDR3 reads CNVDGRLQETQYS. The DNA for the CDR3 is TGCAACGTTGATGGCAGACTGCAAGAGACCCAGTACTCC.

A remark on this clonotype: At one of its ends the junction is not consistent with the germline gene, which may arise from a read error. J is TRBJ2-5 and V is TRBV11-2; either TRBD1 or TRBD2 may supply D (7 bases each). Germline CDR1 SGHAT, CDR2 FQNNGV. The CDR3 has 17 amino acids. CDR3 region: CAGSLGPQGGVQETQYF. The CDR3 DNA reads as TGTGCCGGCAGCTTAGGCCCCCAGGGGGGGGTTCAAGAGACCCAGTACTTC.

This clonotype was found a few times. The genes are TRBV5-1 and TRBJ2-5, with 7 nucleotides matching TRBD1. Germline V gene data show CDR1 as SGHRS and CDR2 as YFSETQ. V lost 4 bases and J lost 0; bases outside the gene matches: 6. The CDR3 is 15 amino acids. CDR3 sequence (DNA): TGCGCCAGCAGCCGAGGGGACAGCTACCAAGAGACCCAGTACTTC. Its translation: CASSRGDSYQETQYF.

Details on this clonotype: A junction boundary mismatches the germline segment, possibly from a read error. The chain joins TRBV12-3 or TRBV12-4 to TRBJ2-5; perhaps TRBD1 as D (6 bases). The CDR3 has 12 amino acids. The CDR3 loop reads CDSSTGSETQYF. The CDR3 region has the DNA TGTGACAGCAGTACAGGGTCTGAGACACAGTACTTC.

A single count supports this clonotype. The conserved closing phenylalanine or tryptophan is absent in this CDR3, likely reflecting a read error. No DNA is shown, since the ends of the CDR3 on it are uncertain; the CDR3 is the one TCRdb lists. V is TRBV6-2 or TRBV6-3 and J is TRBJ2-3; the table gives TRBD1 as D, unverified against the DNA. The CDR3 totals 17 residues, both ends included. Looked up from germline, CDR1 is MNHEY and CDR2 is SVGEGT. The CDR3 reads CASRGIGFRRATDTQYL.

Points on this clonotype: A much larger clone lies a single base off, so this may be a read error. This sequence joins TRBV6-2 or TRBV6-3 and TRBJ2-7, with D maybe TRBD2 (5 bases). This CDR3 has 13 amino acids. V lost 6 bases, J lost 12 bases, and 21 bases lay in between. CDR1 MNHEY and CDR2 SVGEGT come from the germline V gene. Here the CDR3 reads CASSPGSVGMSYF. DNA for the CDR3: TGTGCCAGCAGCCCCGGTAGCGTCGGTATGTCGTACTTC.

As regards this clonotype: It is unclear where the CDR3 begins or ends on the DNA, so no DNA is shown, and the CDR3 is as TCRdb lists it. The chain combines TRBV29-1 with TRBJ2-4. Germline V gene lookup returns CDR1 SQVTM and CDR2 ANQGSEA. The CDR3 extends over 14 residues, inclusive of both ends. CDR3 sequence reads: CSVGVGTANNIEYF.

V is TRBV11-2 and J is TRBJ2-3; D not resolved. Deletions cut 5 bases from V and 8 bases from J, with 26 bases between. The CDR3 has 17 residues. The germline V gene encodes CDR1 SGHAT and CDR2 FQNNGV. The CDR3 sequence: CASSLNQWVGGKGTQYF. The CDR3 bases are TGTGCCAGCAGCCTAAATCAATGGGTGGGTGGCAAAGGTACGCAGTATTTT.

Many counts were recorded for this clonotype. The chain recombines TRBV6-6 with TRBJ2-3, with TRBD2 matching over 7 bases. The V gene end was trimmed by 6 bases and the J gene end by 4 bases; junction bases not matched to a gene: 7. This CDR3 is 14 amino acids long. Per the germline V gene, CDR1 is MNHNY and CDR2 is SVGAGI (reference sequence). The CDR3 nucleotides read TGTGCCAGCAGACGCGGGAGCACGGCAGATACGCAGTATTTT. It encodes CASRRGSTADTQYF.

As to this clonotype: A junction boundary mismatches the germline segment, possibly from a read error. This rearrangement joins TRBV6-6 to TRBJ1-6; 11 nucleotides line up with TRBD1. There are 14 residues in the CDR3. Germline lookup yields CDR1 MNHNY and CDR2 SVGAGI (reference sequence). CDR3 in DNA: TGTGTCAGCGGGATAGGGACAGGGGGTTCACCTCTCCACTTT. Protein sequence: CVSGIGTGGSPLHF.

The sample holds a few counts of this clonotype. The junction departs from the called germline gene at one end, perhaps through a read error. The CDR3 nucleotides read TGTGCTAGCAGCTTTTCTAAGCGGACAGGGGAAGAGACCCAGTACTTC. It is translated as CASSFSKRTGEETQYF. The genes are TRBV7-7 and TRBJ2-5, with 9 nucleotides matching TRBD1. The CDR3 length is 16 residues. Germline V gene lookup returns CDR1 SSHAT and CDR2 FNYEAQ (reference sequence).

The chain uses TRBV29-1 and TRBJ1-5; perhaps TRBD1 as D (6 bases). Germline assignment: CDR1 SQVTM and CDR2 ANQGSEA. V was clipped by 6 bases and J by 4 bases, with 16 bases between them. This CDR3 has 14 amino acids. The CDR3 nucleotides are TGCAGCGTGACAACCGGGGGCGGGAATCAGCCCCAGCATTTT. Translation gives CSVTTGGGNQPQHF. The full variable domain, in which reference TRBV29-1 and TRBJ1-5 provide the parts outside the CDR3, is SAVISQKPSRDICQRGTSLTIQCQVDSQVTMMFWYRQQPGQSLTLIATANQGSEATYESGFVIDKFPISRPNLTFSTLTVSNMSPEDSSIYLCSVTTGGGNQPQHFGDGTRLSIL.

A note on this clonotype: A read error is possible here, since a much larger clone lies one base away. The CDR3 coding sequence is TGTGCCATCAGCGCTCAAACTAGCGGCCACAATGAGCAGTTCTTC. Translation gives CAISAQTSGHNEQFF. The V call is TRBV10-3, the J call TRBJ2-1; the match to TRBD2 covers 8 bases. Germline V gene sequence: CDR1 ENHRY, CDR2 SYGVKD. This CDR3 has 15 residues. Trimming took 6 bases from V and 5 from J; bases not matched to a gene: 9.

As concerns this clonotype: The conserved phenylalanine or tryptophan is not found at the CDR3 terminus, so this likely reflects a read error. This rearrangement joins TRBV20-1 to TRBJ1-5; D perhaps matches TRBD1 (6 bases). This CDR3 has 14 residues. Per germline, CDR1 DFQATT and CDR2 SNEGSKA (reference sequence). Trimming left V 3 bases short and J 4 bases short, with 13 bases between. In nucleotides, the CDR3 is TGCAGTGCTAGGGGAGGGGGGCCGAATCAGCCCCAGCATTTA. Translation gives CSARGGGPNQPQHL.

This clonotype has ten or more counts. The rearrangement links TRBV29-1 to TRBJ2-2; D is uncertain. Germline CDR1 and CDR2: SQVTM and ANQGSEA. V was trimmed by 2 bases and J by 2 bases, leaving 9 bases between them. This CDR3 has 14 residues. CDR3 DNA: TGCAGCGTTGAACCGCAGAGAAACACCGGGGAGCTGTTTTTT. Its translation: CSVEPQRNTGELFF.

On this clonotype itself: It is likely a read error, because the conserved phenylalanine at the end of the CDR3 is missing. The chain's CDR3 is CASNLRGLAGGGLYNEQFV. DNA of the CDR3: TGTGCCAGCAACTTAAGGGGACTAGCGGGAGGGGGACTTTACAATGAGCAGTTCGTC. The chain couples TRBV11-1 to TRBJ2-1; 16 bases line up with TRBD2. This CDR3 spans 19 amino acids. Germline CDR1 reads SGHAT; CDR2 reads FQDESV (reference sequence).

To note about this clonotype: A much larger clone lies a single base off, so this may be a read error. This chain links TRBV20-1 with TRBJ1-1, with TRBD1 as a possible D gene (6 bases). The germline V gene encodes CDR1 DFQATT and CDR2 SNEGSKA (reference sequence). This CDR3 comprises 15 residues. The CDR3 sequence: CSAREGGLGKAESFF. For the CDR3, the DNA is TGCAGTGCTAGAGAGGGGGGGCTCGGGAAGGCTGAATCTTTCTTT.

Notes on this clonotype: This sequence may be a read error, since a much larger clone differs from it by one base. The CDR3 carries no conserved terminal phenylalanine or tryptophan, so it likely arises from a read error. The chain carries TRBV5-1 and TRBJ1-6; 10 nucleotides align to TRBD1. Losses at the gene ends were 4 bases for V and 10 bases for J; bases not matched to a gene: 8. The CDR3 is 15 amino acids. The V gene's germline CDR1 is SGHRS and CDR2 YFSETQ. The CDR3 sequence is CASSIWDRGRSPLHV. The CDR3 region has the DNA TGCGCCAGCAGCATATGGGACAGGGGCAGATCACCCCTCCACGTT.

This chain connects TRBV28 to TRBJ1-1; TRBD1 might be the D (6 bases). Between the trimmed V and J ends, which lost 8 bases and 10 bases, there was a span of 14 bases. The CDR3 totals 11 residues. Germline V gene sequence: CDR1 MDHEN, CDR2 SYDVKM. In nucleotides, the CDR3 is TGTGCCAGCTACCTGGGGGCTGGAGCTTTCTTT. This gives the protein CASYLGAGAFF. Full variable domain (missing parts from reference TRBV28 and TRBJ1-1): DVKVTQSSRYLVKRTGEKVFLECVQDMDHENMFWYRQDPGLGLRLIYFSYDVKMKEKGDIPEGYSVSREKKERFSLILESASTNQTSMYLCASYLGAGAFFGQGTRLTVV.

Comments on this clonotype: One end of the junction varies from germline; a read error may be responsible. This chain joins TRBV11-1 and TRBJ2-7, with D possibly being TRBD2 (5 bases). Germline loops: CDR1 SGHAT, CDR2 FQDESV (reference sequence). The CDR3 loop spans 16 amino acids. Here the CDR3 reads CASSLARLAGSCEQYF. CDR3 DNA sequence: TGCGCCAGCAGCTTAGCGCGACTGGCGGGCTCCTGCGAGCAGTACTTC.

As for this clonotype: Because it lacks the conserved phenylalanine or tryptophan at the end, this CDR3 is likely a read error. Because the CDR3's place on the DNA is in doubt, the DNA is left out and the CDR3 is given as listed by TCRdb. J is TRBJ2-7 and V is TRBV28; the table's D call, TRBD2, has no DNA check behind it. Germline CDR1 MDHEN, CDR2 SYDVKM. The CDR3 is 14 residues long, ends included. CDR3 residues: CASMCLGMGLKQYY.

As regards this clonotype: At one of its ends the junction is not consistent with the germline gene, which may arise from a read error. The rearrangement uses TRBV5-6 and TRBJ2-3; 8 positions agree with TRBD2. The germline gives CDR1 SGHDT, CDR2 YYEEEE. The CDR3 sequence is 15 residues long. The CDR3 DNA follows: TGTGCCGGCAGCTTGGGACTAGAGGTCACAGATACGCAGTATTTT. It specifies CAGSLGLEVTDTQYF. Variable domain in full (rest from reference TRBV5-6 and TRBJ2-3): DAGVTQSPTHLIKTRGQQVTLRCSPKSGHDTVSWYQQALGQGPQFIFQYYEEEERQRGNFPDRFSGHQFPNYSSELNVNALLLGDSALYLCAGSLGLEVTDTQYFGPGTRLTVL.